This paragraph reports one T cell receptor (beta chain). In the authors' workflow: Estimates of nucleated cell counts were drawn from the amplification of reference gene primers. The assay was immunoSEQ multiplex PCR, and TCRdb's table has in-frame clones only and misses some. That table furnishes V, J and clone size, whereas the DNA furnished D and trimming. The sample records 95,000 to 150,000 clones, about four fifths being singletons. These data are taken from a study of blood T cell repertoires in COVID-19. Followed over time, Seattle patients had been enrolled while infection was active. Trimming took 3 bases from V and 6 from J, leaving 9 bases between them. The CDR3 consists of 14 residues. Germline values: CDR1 MGHRA, CDR2 YSYEKL.

The rearrangement uses TRBV4-1 and TRBJ1-6; D uncertain. Sequenced: peripheral blood. This clonotype was obtained from a man aged 30 to 45 with COVID-19, enrolled during active disease. The DNA for the CDR3 is TGCGCCAGCAGCCAGGCACCCTCTAATTCACCCCTCCACTTT. Its protein product is CASSQAPSNSPLHF.